This TCR beta chain was documented in a study of prognosis after radiotherapy for stage I lung cancer. Study-wide background: SBRT was given in 3 to 5 fractions at a biologically effective dose of at least 100 Gy as radiotherapy.

This clonotype was recorded at least ten times. Using two-round multiplex PCR, the authors amplified TCR beta CDR3 from genomic DNA. Each TRBV and TRBJ gene had its own primer in the first PCR round. With universal primers, the second PCR round was performed. TCRdb independently ran MiXCR on the multiplex PCR reads; one entry per CDR3 protein. The sample yields 14,000 or so distinct CDR3 sequences, 25% to 30% seen once. The CDR3 loop spans 13 amino acids. Germline CDR1 reads GTSNPN; CDR2 reads SVGIG (reference sequence). Germline trimming cut 4 bases from V and 5 bases from J; bases unmatched to any gene: 7.

The sample in question was PBMCs, obtained before or after stereotactic body radiation therapy (not recorded which). This sequence joins TRBV30 and TRBJ1-1; TRBD1 aligns across 7 bases. The clonotype originates from a donor over 45 with non-small cell lung cancer. DNA for the CDR3: TGTGCCTGGACAAAGGGGGCGAGGACTGAAGCTTTCTTT. Protein product: CAWTKGARTEAFF.